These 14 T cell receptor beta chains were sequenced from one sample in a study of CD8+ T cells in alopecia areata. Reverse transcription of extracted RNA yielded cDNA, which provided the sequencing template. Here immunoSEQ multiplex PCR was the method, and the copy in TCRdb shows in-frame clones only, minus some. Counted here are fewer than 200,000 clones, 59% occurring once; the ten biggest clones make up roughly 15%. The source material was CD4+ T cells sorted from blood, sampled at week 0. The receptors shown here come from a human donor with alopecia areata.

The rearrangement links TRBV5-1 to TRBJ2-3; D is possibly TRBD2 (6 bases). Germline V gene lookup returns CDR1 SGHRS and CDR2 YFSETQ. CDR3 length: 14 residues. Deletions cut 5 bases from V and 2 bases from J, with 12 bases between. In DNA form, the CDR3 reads TGCGCCAGCAGGAGACTAGGAGTCACAGATACGCAGTATTTT. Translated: CASRRLGVTDTQYF.

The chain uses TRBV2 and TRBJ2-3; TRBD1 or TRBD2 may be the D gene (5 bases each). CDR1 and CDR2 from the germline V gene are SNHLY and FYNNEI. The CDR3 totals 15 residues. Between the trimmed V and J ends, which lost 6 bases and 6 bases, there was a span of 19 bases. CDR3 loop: CASSPGTRKGDTQYF. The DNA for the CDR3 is TGTGCCAGCAGCCCCGGGACCAGAAAAGGCGATACGCAGTATTTT.

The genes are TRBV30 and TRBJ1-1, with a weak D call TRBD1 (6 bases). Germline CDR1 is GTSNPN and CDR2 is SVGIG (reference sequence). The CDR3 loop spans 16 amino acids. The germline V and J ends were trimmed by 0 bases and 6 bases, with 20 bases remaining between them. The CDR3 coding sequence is TGTGCCTGGAGTGTTTGGAGCGGGGGCCGCGACGCTGAAGCTTTCTTT. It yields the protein CAWSVWSGGRDAEAFF.

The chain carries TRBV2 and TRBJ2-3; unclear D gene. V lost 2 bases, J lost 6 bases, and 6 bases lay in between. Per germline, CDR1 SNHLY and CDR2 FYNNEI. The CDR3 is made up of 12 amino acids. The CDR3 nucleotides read TGTGCCAGCAGTGAAATCATTGATACGCAGTATTTT. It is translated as CASSEIIDTQYF.

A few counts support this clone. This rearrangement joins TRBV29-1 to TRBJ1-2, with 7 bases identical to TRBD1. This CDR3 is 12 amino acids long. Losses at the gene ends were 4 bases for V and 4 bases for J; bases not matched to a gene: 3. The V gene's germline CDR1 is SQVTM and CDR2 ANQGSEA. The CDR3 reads CSVGQGGYGYTF. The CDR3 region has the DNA TGCAGCGTTGGGCAGGGGGGCTATGGCTACACCTTC.

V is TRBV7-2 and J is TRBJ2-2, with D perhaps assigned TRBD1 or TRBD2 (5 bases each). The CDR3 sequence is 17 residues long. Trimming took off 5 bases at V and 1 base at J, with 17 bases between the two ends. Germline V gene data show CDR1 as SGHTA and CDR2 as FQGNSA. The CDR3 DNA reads TGTGCCAGCAGCCCAGGGACGGCCGCTTTGAACACCGGGGAGCTGTTTTTT. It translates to CASSPGTAALNTGELFF. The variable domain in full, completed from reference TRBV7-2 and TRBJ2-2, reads GAGVSQSPSNKVTEKGKDVELRCDPISGHTALYWYRQSLGQGLEFLIYFQGNSAPDKSGLPSDRFSAERTGGSVSTLTIQRTQQEDSAVYLCASSPGTAALNTGELFFGEGSRLTVL.

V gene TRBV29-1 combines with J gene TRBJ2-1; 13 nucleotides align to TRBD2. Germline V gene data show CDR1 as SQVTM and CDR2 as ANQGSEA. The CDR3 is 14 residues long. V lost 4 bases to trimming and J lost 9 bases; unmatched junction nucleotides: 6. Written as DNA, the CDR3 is TGCAGCGTTGCCGGACTAGCGGGGGTTCTTGAGCAGTTCTTC. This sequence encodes CSVAGLAGVLEQFF.

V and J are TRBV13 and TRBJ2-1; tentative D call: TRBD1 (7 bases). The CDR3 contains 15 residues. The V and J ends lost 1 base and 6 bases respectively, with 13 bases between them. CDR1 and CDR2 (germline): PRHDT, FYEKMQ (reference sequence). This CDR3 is CASSLVRDRPNEQFF. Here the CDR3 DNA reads TGTGCCAGCAGCTTAGTGCGGGACAGACCCAATGAGCAGTTCTTC.

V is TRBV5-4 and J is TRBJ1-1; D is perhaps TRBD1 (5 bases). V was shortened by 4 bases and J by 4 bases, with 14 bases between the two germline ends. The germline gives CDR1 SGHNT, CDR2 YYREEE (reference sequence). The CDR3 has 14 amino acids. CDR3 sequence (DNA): TGTGCCAGCAGCCTCCCTGGGGGAGGCACTGAAGCTTTCTTT. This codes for CASSLPGGGTEAFF.

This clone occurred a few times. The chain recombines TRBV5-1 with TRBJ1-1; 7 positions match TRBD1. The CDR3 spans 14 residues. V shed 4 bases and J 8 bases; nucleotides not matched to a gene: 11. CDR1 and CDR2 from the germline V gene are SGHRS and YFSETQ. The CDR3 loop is CASSPDRIQLEAFF. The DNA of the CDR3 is TGCGCCAGCAGCCCGGACAGGATTCAGTTAGAAGCTTTCTTT. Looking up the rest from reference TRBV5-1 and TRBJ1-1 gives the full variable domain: KAGVTQTPRYLIKTRGQQVTLSCSPISGHRSVSWYQQTPGQGLQFLFEYFSETQRNKGNFPGRFSGRQFSNSRSEMNVSTLELGDSALYLCASSPDRIQLEAFFGQGTRLTVV.

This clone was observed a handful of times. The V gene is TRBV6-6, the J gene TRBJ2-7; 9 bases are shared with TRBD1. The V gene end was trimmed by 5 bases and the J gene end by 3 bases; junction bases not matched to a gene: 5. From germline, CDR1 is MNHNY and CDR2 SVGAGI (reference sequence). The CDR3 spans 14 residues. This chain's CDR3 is CASSDRDRDYEQYF. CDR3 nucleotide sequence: TGTGCCAGCAGTGACCGGGACAGGGACTACGAGCAGTACTTC.

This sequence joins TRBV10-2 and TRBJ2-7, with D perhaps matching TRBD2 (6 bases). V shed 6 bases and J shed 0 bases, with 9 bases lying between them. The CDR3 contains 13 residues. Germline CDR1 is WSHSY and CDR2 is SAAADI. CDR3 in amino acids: CASSRGFSYEQYF. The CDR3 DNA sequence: TGCGCCAGCAGCCGGGGGTTCTCCTACGAGCAGTACTTC.

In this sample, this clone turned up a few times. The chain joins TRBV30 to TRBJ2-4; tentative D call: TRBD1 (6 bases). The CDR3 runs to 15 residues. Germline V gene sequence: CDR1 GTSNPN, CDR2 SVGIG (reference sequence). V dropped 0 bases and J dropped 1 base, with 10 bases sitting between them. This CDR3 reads CAWSVQGRAKNIQYF. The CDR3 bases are TGTGCCTGGAGTGTACAGGGTAGGGCCAAAAACATTCAGTACTTC.

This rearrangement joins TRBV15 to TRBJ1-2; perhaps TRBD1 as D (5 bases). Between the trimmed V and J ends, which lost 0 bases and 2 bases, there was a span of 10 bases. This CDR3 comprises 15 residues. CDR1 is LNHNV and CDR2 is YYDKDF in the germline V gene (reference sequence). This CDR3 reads CATSRDLQGNYGYTF. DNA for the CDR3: TGTGCCACCAGCAGAGATTTGCAGGGAAACTATGGCTACACCTTC. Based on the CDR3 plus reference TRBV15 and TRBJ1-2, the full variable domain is DAMVIQNPRYQVTQFGKPVTLSCSQTLNHNVMYWYQQKSSQAPKLLFHYYDKDFNNEADTPDNFQSRRPNTSFCFLDIRSPGLGDTAMYLCATSRDLQGNYGYTFGSGTRLTVV.